This is a list of T cell receptor beta chains from one sample in a study of blood T cells in healthy people across ages. TCRdb processed the 5' RACE reads anew with MiXCR; each CDR3 protein has one entry. The profile shows roughly 900,000 distinct CDR3 sequences, about 30% of them singletons. Sequencing used blood. The receptors originated from a woman of 80 years or more in good health. Both conserved end residues are part of each CDR3. D genes are given only for firm matches. Size tells how often a clone was seen (once, few, many) or the class of an expanded clone, and some rows leave it out.

D gene: .; V gene: TRBV7-2; clone size: .; J gene: TRBJ1-1; CDR3 DNA: TGTGCCAGCAGCTTAGAACCAGGGGACACTGAAGCTTTCTTT; CDR3 protein: CASSLEPGDTEAFF
D gene: TRBD1; V gene: TRBV12-3/TRBV12-4; clone size: .; J gene: TRBJ1-2; CDR3 DNA: TGTGCCAGCAGCCTTTATCAGGACAGGGGGGCATCTAACTATGGCTACACCTTC; CDR3 protein: CASSLYQDRGASNYGYTF
D gene: .; V gene: TRBV3-1; clone size: many; J gene: TRBJ2-3; CDR3 DNA: TGTGCCAGCAGCGAACTAGAGAATACGCAGTATTTT; CDR3 protein: CASSELENTQYF
D gene: .; V gene: TRBV6-2/TRBV6-3; clone size: many; J gene: TRBJ2-1; CDR3 DNA: TGTGCCAGCAGTAGGGTAGGGGTGACTGAGCAGTTCTTC; CDR3 protein: CASSRVGVTEQFF
D gene: .; V gene: TRBV12-3/TRBV12-4; clone size: many; J gene: TRBJ1-2; CDR3 DNA: TGTGCCAGCAGCCCCCCGCCCATCGGGATCTATGGCTACACCTTC; CDR3 protein: CASSPPPIGIYGYTF
D gene: TRBD1; V gene: TRBV20-1; clone size: few; J gene: TRBJ1-3; CDR3 DNA: TGCAGTGCTAGCCGGACAGGGGCTGGAAACACCATATATTTT; CDR3 protein: CSASRTGAGNTIYF
D gene: TRBD2; V gene: TRBV2; clone size: many; J gene: TRBJ2-3; CDR3 DNA: TGTGCCAGGACCAGACTAGCGGGGCGCACAGATACGCAGTATTTT; CDR3 protein: CARTRLAGRTDTQYF
D gene: .; V gene: TRBV9; clone size: many; J gene: TRBJ2-5; CDR3 DNA: TGTGCCAGCAGCGCTACTGGGGGCCGGTTCCAAGAGACCCAGTACTTC; CDR3 protein: CASSATGGRFQETQYF
D gene: TRBD2; V gene: TRBV5-1; clone size: many; J gene: TRBJ2-1; CDR3 DNA: TGCGCCAGCAGCTTGGCCCTAGCGGGGGGATACAATGAGCAGTTCTTC; CDR3 protein: CASSLALAGGYNEQFF
D gene: TRBD1; V gene: TRBV7-9; clone size: few; J gene: TRBJ2-3; CDR3 DNA: TGTGCCAGCAGCTCCACCGGGACAGGGGGCACAGATACGCAGTATTTT; CDR3 protein: CASSSTGTGGTDTQYF
D gene: TRBD1; V gene: TRBV7-2; clone size: many; J gene: TRBJ1-2; CDR3 DNA: TGTGCCAGCAGCCGGCCGGGCAGGGGGGACTATGGCTACACCTTC; CDR3 protein: CASSRPGRGDYGYTF
D gene: TRBD1; V gene: TRBV20-1; clone size: many; J gene: TRBJ2-7; CDR3 DNA: TGCAGTGCTCGTGACCGGGACAGGGTATACGAGCAGTACTTC; CDR3 protein: CSARDRDRVYEQYF
D gene: .; V gene: TRBV10-2; clone size: many; J gene: TRBJ1-5; CDR3 DNA: TGCGCCAGCAGTGACCCTCCTTTTGGCAATCAGCCCCAGCATTTT; CDR3 protein: CASSDPPFGNQPQHF
D gene: TRBD2; V gene: TRBV7-2; clone size: many; J gene: TRBJ2-7; CDR3 DNA: TGTGCCAGCAGCCTCAATCGGGGGGACGAGCAGTACTTC; CDR3 protein: CASSLNRGDEQYF
D gene: TRBD1; V gene: TRBV25-1; clone size: many; J gene: TRBJ1-1; CDR3 DNA: TGTGCCAGCAGGGGGACAGGAATGGTGTACACTGAAGCTTTCTTT; CDR3 protein: CASRGTGMVYTEAFF
D gene: .; V gene: TRBV11-2; clone size: many; J gene: TRBJ2-5; CDR3 DNA: TGTGCCAGCAGCTTAGGGGGGGGGGCAGGTTTAGAGACCCAGTACTTC; CDR3 protein: CASSLGGGAGLETQYF
D gene: .; V gene: TRBV18; clone size: few; J gene: TRBJ2-7; CDR3 DNA: TGTGCCAGCTCACCCCGCGCCGGGCGGGAGCAGTACTTC; CDR3 protein: CASSPRAGREQYF
D gene: .; V gene: TRBV15; clone size: .; J gene: TRBJ2-7; CDR3 DNA: TGTGCCACCAGCAGAGAGGTGGGACTCTCCTACGAGCAGTACTTC; CDR3 protein: CATSREVGLSYEQYF
D gene: TRBD2; V gene: TRBV6-2/TRBV6-3; clone size: many; J gene: TRBJ2-1; CDR3 DNA: TGTGCCAGCAGTGACACCGGGACTAGAATCAACAATGAGCAGTTCTTC; CDR3 protein: CASSDTGTRINNEQFF
D gene: .; V gene: TRBV13; clone size: many; J gene: TRBJ2-1; CDR3 DNA: TGTGCCAGCAGCAGTACTAGGGATTACAATGAGCAGTTCTTC; CDR3 protein: CASSSTRDYNEQFF
D gene: .; V gene: TRBV6-6; clone size: .; J gene: TRBJ2-7; CDR3 DNA: TGTGCCAGCAGAGCCCTCAGGGGCGCCTACAATGAGCAGTACTTC; CDR3 protein: CASRALRGAYNEQYF
D gene: .; V gene: TRBV20-1; clone size: many; J gene: TRBJ1-6; CDR3 DNA: TGCAGTGCTAGTCGGAGTGGGGCGCGCAATTCACCCCTCCACTTT; CDR3 protein: CSASRSGARNSPLHF
D gene: .; V gene: TRBV24-1; clone size: many; J gene: TRBJ2-5; CDR3 DNA: TGTGCCACCAGTGACCGTCGCAGGGAAGGGACCCAGTACTTC; CDR3 protein: CATSDRRREGTQYF
D gene: .; V gene: TRBV29-1; clone size: many; J gene: TRBJ2-7; CDR3 DNA: TGCAGCGTCCAATCTAAGGCCTACGAGCAGTACTTC; CDR3 protein: CSVQSKAYEQYF
D gene: .; V gene: TRBV18; clone size: .; J gene: TRBJ2-7; CDR3 DNA: TGTGCCAGCTCACCAAAGCGGGACGAGCAGTACTTC; CDR3 protein: CASSPKRDEQYF
D gene: TRBD1; V gene: TRBV12-3/TRBV12-4; clone size: .; J gene: TRBJ1-4; CDR3 DNA: TGTGCCAGCAGTCCGTTAGGGACAGGGGCGGGGAATGAAAAACTGTTTTTT; CDR3 protein: CASSPLGTGAGNEKLFF
D gene: .; V gene: TRBV6-2/TRBV6-3; clone size: many; J gene: TRBJ2-7; CDR3 DNA: TGTGCCAGCAGCAACGGGTGGGAGAGCTCCTACGAGCAGTACTTC; CDR3 protein: CASSNGWESSYEQYF
D gene: .; V gene: TRBV10-3; clone size: .; J gene: TRBJ2-2; CDR3 DNA: TGTGCCATCAGTGCAAGGGGTTCGAACACCGGGGAGCTGTTTTTT; CDR3 protein: CAISARGSNTGELFF
D gene: .; V gene: TRBV7-2; clone size: many; J gene: TRBJ1-2; CDR3 DNA: TGTGCCAGCAGCTTTTGGGGAGTTAGGAACTATGGCTACACCTTC; CDR3 protein: CASSFWGVRNYGYTF
D gene: .; V gene: TRBV29-1; clone size: many; J gene: TRBJ2-1; CDR3 DNA: TGCAGCGTTGTGATCCAAATTCGAGGGGGGGATTGGGATGAGCAGTTCTTC; CDR3 protein: CSVVIQIRGGDWDEQFF
D gene: TRBD2; V gene: TRBV11-2; clone size: .; J gene: TRBJ2-3; CDR3 DNA: TGTGCCAGCAGCTTAGGACTAGCGGGGGGGATGGATACGCAGTATTTT; CDR3 protein: CASSLGLAGGMDTQYF
D gene: .; V gene: TRBV29-1; clone size: many; J gene: TRBJ2-7; CDR3 DNA: TGCAGCGTTGGAGTGACAGGACGAAGCGACGAGCAGTACTTC; CDR3 protein: CSVGVTGRSDEQYF
D gene: .; V gene: TRBV7-6; clone size: many; J gene: TRBJ1-4; CDR3 DNA: TGTGCCAGCAAACCTGCCCGCGACCAAGGCAATGAAAAACTGTTTTTT; CDR3 protein: CASKPARDQGNEKLFF
D gene: .; V gene: TRBV6-2/TRBV6-3; clone size: .; J gene: TRBJ1-2; CDR3 DNA: TGTGCCAGCAGTTACCTCGCAGCCCATGGCTACACCTTC; CDR3 protein: CASSYLAAHGYTF
D gene: .; V gene: TRBV7-9; clone size: .; J gene: TRBJ1-1; CDR3 DNA: TGTGCCAGCAGCTTCCCATCAGGGAGGCCTGAAGCTTTCTTT; CDR3 protein: CASSFPSGRPEAFF
D gene: .; V gene: TRBV18; clone size: many; J gene: TRBJ1-2; CDR3 DNA: TGTGCCAGCTCACCCTCCCTGGAGGGTGTTAAGGGCTACACCTTC; CDR3 protein: CASSPSLEGVKGYTF
D gene: TRBD2; V gene: TRBV25-1; clone size: .; J gene: TRBJ2-5; CDR3 DNA: TGTGCCAGCAGCGATCTGGGCGGGGGGCCGGAGACCCAGTACTTC; CDR3 protein: CASSDLGGGPETQYF
D gene: .; V gene: TRBV4-3; clone size: few; J gene: TRBJ1-3; CDR3 DNA: TGCGCCAGCAGCCAAGAATCCTCTCTTGGAAACACCATATATTTT; CDR3 protein: CASSQESSLGNTIYF
D gene: .; V gene: TRBV12-3/TRBV12-4; clone size: .; J gene: TRBJ1-2; CDR3 DNA: TGTGCCAGCAGACTTAGTGGATATGACTATGGCTACACCTTC; CDR3 protein: CASRLSGYDYGYTF
D gene: TRBD1; V gene: TRBV27; clone size: few; J gene: TRBJ2-5; CDR3 DNA: TGTGCCAGCAGTTTGAGAAGGACAGGGGGTTGGGAGACCCAGTACTTC; CDR3 protein: CASSLRRTGGWETQYF
D gene: TRBD1; V gene: TRBV7-2; clone size: many; J gene: TRBJ1-5; CDR3 DNA: TGTGCCAGCAGCTTCGGACAGGTTAATCAGCCCCAGCATTTT; CDR3 protein: CASSFGQVNQPQHF
D gene: .; V gene: TRBV20-1; clone size: .; J gene: TRBJ1-1; CDR3 DNA: TGCAGTGCTAGAGATGTAGGACGCGGGGGTAGGAACACTGAAGCTTTCTTT; CDR3 protein: CSARDVGRGGRNTEAFF
D gene: .; V gene: TRBV3-1; clone size: many; J gene: TRBJ1-1; CDR3 DNA: TGTGCCAGCAGCCAAAGCGCACAGGCCCAGATGAAAAACACTGAAGCTTTCTTT; CDR3 protein: CASSQSAQAQMKNTEAFF
D gene: TRBD2; V gene: TRBV11-2; clone size: many; J gene: TRBJ2-3; CDR3 DNA: TGTGCCAGCAGCTTCGTAGCGGGGGGCACAGATACGCAGTATTTT; CDR3 protein: CASSFVAGGTDTQYF
D gene: TRBD1; V gene: TRBV20-1; clone size: .; J gene: TRBJ2-2; CDR3 DNA: TGCAGTGCTAGTACCGGGACAGAGACCTACGCCGGGGAGCTGTTTTTT; CDR3 protein: CSASTGTETYAGELFF